The clone carrying this TCR beta chain showed up just once. Its antigen remains unknown. Trimming pared 1 base from V and 2 bases from J, leaving 11 bases between. CDR1 SEHNR and CDR2 FQNEAQ come from the germline V gene (reference sequence). The CDR3 has 15 amino acids. The study ran its PCR with 60 Vbeta and 13 Jbeta primers. Libraries were prepared by immunoSEQ multiplex PCR; TCRdb keeps only in-frame clonotypes and omits some of them. The sample records about 95,000 clones, roughly 72% being singletons. This sample stems from a study of cytomegalovirus exposure and HLA in healthy donors. Whole-study results and caveats: Presence/absence analysis assumed near-uniform sequencing depth across donors.

Sequencing was carried out using PBMCs. The V call is TRBV7-9, the J call TRBJ1-2, with D possibly TRBD1 on 6 matching bases. The receptor was derived from a man aged 25-45 years in good health and CMV-seropositive. The CDR3 sequence: CASSLGGGTNYGYTF. CDR3 bases: TGTGCCAGCAGCTTAGGGGGAGGGACAAACTATGGCTACACCTTC.